Listed here are 29 T cell receptor beta chains from one sample, sequenced in a study of PD-1 blockade in classical Hodgkin lymphoma. Using immunoSEQ multiplex PCR, the repertoire was profiled, and TCRdb retains in-frame clones only, with some absent. Among 27,000 or so clones listed, 70% to 80% were seen once. All the patients suffered relapse after autologous stem cell transplantation, and brentuximab vedotin exposure differed. Investigators isolated CD4+ T cells from thawed PBMCs through magnetic negative selection. Sample: CD4+ T cells from blood, taken at baseline. The receptors here all came from a human donor with classical Hodgkin lymphoma.

This chain links TRBV5-4 with TRBJ2-2; 9 positions match TRBD2. The V gene end was trimmed by 0 bases and the J gene end by 1 base; junction bases not matched to a gene: 4. This CDR3 contains 17 residues. CDR1 and CDR2 (germline): SGHNT, YYREEE (reference sequence). The CDR3 loop reads CASSLAVAGVNTGELFF. Here the CDR3 DNA reads TGTGCCAGCAGCTTGGCCGTAGCGGGGGTGAACACCGGGGAGCTGTTTTTT.

V usage is TRBV25-1 and J usage is TRBJ1-3; D gene uncertain. This CDR3 is built from 17 residues. V was clipped by 2 bases and J by 1 base, with 15 bases between them. In germline, CDR1 is MGHDK, CDR2 SYGVNS. CDR3 sequence reads: CASSEGGGVRSGNTIYF. The CDR3 coding sequence is TGTGCCAGCAGTGAAGGAGGAGGAGTCCGGTCTGGAAACACCATATATTTT.

This chain joins TRBV7-2 and TRBJ2-7; maybe TRBD1 (5 bases). The CDR3 length is 12 residues. V was pared by 3 bases and J by 3 bases, with 6 bases between. CDR1 SGHTA and CDR2 FQGNSA come from the germline V gene. The CDR3 bases are TGTGCCAGCAGCTTGCAGGGCTACGAGCAGTACTTC. This sequence encodes CASSLQGYEQYF.

The chain employs TRBV7-2 and TRBJ2-7, with D hard to call. Per the germline V gene, CDR1 is SGHTA and CDR2 is FQGNSA. The CDR3 length is 13 residues. The ends were cut back, 3 bases at V and 2 bases at J, with 8 bases in the middle. The CDR3: CASSFSPAYEQYF. CDR3 nucleotides: TGTGCCAGCAGCTTTAGTCCAGCCTACGAGCAGTACTTC.

The V call is TRBV6-4, the J call TRBJ1-4, with D possibly TRBD1 on 5 matching bases. This CDR3 has 16 residues. Per germline, CDR1 MRHNA and CDR2 SNTAGT. V was clipped by 0 bases and J by 4 bases, with 12 bases between them. CDR3 amino acids: CASSDSLGAYNEKLFF. CDR3 in DNA: TGTGCCAGCAGTGACTCTCTTGGGGCTTATAATGAAAAACTGTTTTTT.

The rearrangement uses TRBV13 and TRBJ1-6; D gene ambiguous. The V end lost 7 bases, the J end lost 4 bases, and 14 bases lay between the germline ends. Per the germline V gene, CDR1 is PRHDT and CDR2 is FYEKMQ (reference sequence). The CDR3 length is 15 residues. The CDR3 sequence is CASTSKGIYNSPLHF. Written as DNA, the CDR3 is TGTGCCAGCACCTCGAAAGGGATTTATAATTCACCCCTCCACTTT.

The V and J genes are TRBV6-1 and TRBJ1-5; no clear D. The CDR3 contains 13 residues. Trimming took 4 bases from V and 7 from J, leaving 11 bases between them. Germline CDR1 is MNHNS and CDR2 is SASEGT. The CDR3 reads CASSVGLDQPQHF. Here the CDR3 DNA reads TGTGCCAGCAGTGTGGGCCTTGACCAGCCCCAGCATTTT.

The V and J genes are TRBV5-1 and TRBJ1-5; perhaps TRBD1 as D (6 bases). V lost 2 bases to trimming and J lost 8 bases, with 20 bases between them. This CDR3 has 16 residues. Germline CDR1 SGHRS, CDR2 YFSETQ. The CDR3 loop reads CASSFTPGGRIEPQHF. Here the CDR3 DNA reads TGCGCCAGCAGCTTCACCCCCGGGGGGCGCATAGAGCCCCAGCATTTT.

The chain is built from TRBV4-3 and TRBJ2-7, with D unclear. The CDR3 covers 14 residues. Trimming cost V 0 bases and J 2 bases, with 8 bases left between them. CDR1 and CDR2 from the germline V gene are LGHNA and YSLEER. The CDR3 spells CASSQDPSTYEQYF. CDR3 coding DNA: TGCGCCAGCAGCCAAGATCCGTCTACCTACGAGCAGTACTTC.

The chain uses TRBV18 and TRBJ2-1; TRBD1 aligns across 12 bases. V gave up 3 bases and J gave up 7 bases; unmatched junction bases: 4. Germline V gene lookup returns CDR1 KGHSH and CDR2 LQKENI. CDR3 length: 15 amino acids. The CDR3 sequence: CASSPAGQGANEQFF. CDR3 bases: TGTGCCAGCTCACCTGCGGGACAGGGGGCAAATGAGCAGTTCTTC.

The chain recombines TRBV4-2 with TRBJ1-1; TRBD1 matches 7 bases. Losses at the gene ends were 4 bases for V and 5 bases for J; bases not matched to a gene: 4. The V gene's germline CDR1 is LGHNA and CDR2 YNFKEQ. The length of the CDR3 is 13 residues. CDR3 loop: CASSPTGRTEAFF. Here the CDR3 DNA reads TGTGCCAGCAGCCCGACAGGGCGGACTGAAGCTTTCTTT.

The chain recombines TRBV29-1 with TRBJ2-7, with 7 bases that match TRBD2. Trimming took 2 bases from V and 6 from J; bases not matched to a gene: 7. From germline, CDR1 is SQVTM and CDR2 ANQGSEA. This CDR3 comprises 13 residues. The CDR3 nucleotides are TGCAGCGTTGAAAGCTTCGGGGGGTCCGAGCAGTACTTC. Residues: CSVESFGGSEQYF.

The chain is built from TRBV11-2 and TRBJ2-7; tentatively, D is TRBD2 (6 bases). The CDR3 covers 15 residues. The germline V and J ends were trimmed by 5 bases and 5 bases, with 19 bases remaining between them. The V gene's germline CDR1 is SGHAT and CDR2 FQNNGV. The CDR3 bases are TGTGCCAGCAGCGGCGGTTCTAGCGCCCGTCACGAGCAGTACTTC. Translating gives CASSGGSSARHEQYF. The full variable domain, with the rest looked up from reference TRBV11-2 and TRBJ2-7, is EAGVAQSPRYKIIEKRQSVAFWCNPISGHATLYWYQQILGQGPKLLIQFQNNGVVDDSQLPKDRFSAERLKGVDSTLKIQPAKLEDSAVYLCASSGGSSARHEQYFGPGTRLTVT.

V gene TRBV5-1 combines with J gene TRBJ2-5; 7 bases line up with TRBD2. V lost 1 base to trimming and J lost 5 bases; unmatched junction nucleotides: 14. CDR3 length equals 17 residues. From germline, CDR1 is SGHRS and CDR2 YFSETQ. In nucleotides, the CDR3 is TGCGCCAGCAGCTTGAATTCGGCTAGCGGTACGCGGGAGACCCAGTACTTC. Translation: CASSLNSASGTRETQYF.

The chain couples TRBV15 to TRBJ2-7, with a weak D call TRBD1 (5 bases). This CDR3 spans 16 amino acids. Trimming shortened V by 3 bases and J by 0 bases, and 15 bases separated the two germline ends. Germline V gives CDR1 LNHNV, CDR2 YYDKDF (reference sequence). CDR3 bases: TGTGCCACCAGCAGGCTATGGGGCCCCAACTCCTACGAGCAGTACTTC. This translates into CATSRLWGPNSYEQYF.

Only one count was recorded for this clone. The genes are TRBV6-5 and TRBJ2-6, with D uncertain. The CDR3 spans 14 residues. The V end lost 5 bases, the J end lost 0 bases, and 5 bases lay between the germline ends. Germline assignment: CDR1 MNHEY and CDR2 SVGAGI. The CDR3: CASSRSSGANVLTF. The CDR3 DNA sequence: TGTGCCAGCAGTAGATCCTCTGGGGCCAACGTCCTGACTTTC.

The rearrangement uses TRBV5-8 and TRBJ2-5; no clear D. This CDR3 comprises 15 residues. The V and J ends lost 2 bases and 2 bases respectively, with 13 bases between them. The V gene's germline CDR1 is SGHTS and CDR2 YDEGEE. For the CDR3, the DNA is TGTGCCAGCAGCTTTGTAAGTGGATATCAAGAGACCCAGTACTTC. Translation: CASSFVSGYQETQYF.

The chain is built from TRBV28 and TRBJ1-6; no clear D gene. Germline values: CDR1 MDHEN, CDR2 SYDVKM. Trimming took 7 bases from V and 10 from J, leaving 14 bases between them. CDR3 length equals 13 residues. The CDR3 reads CASTGPRVSPLHF. The DNA for the CDR3 is TGTGCCAGCACGGGTCCCCGGGTATCACCCCTCCACTTT.

This chain uses TRBV18 with TRBJ1-2, with unresolved D. V shed 0 bases and J shed 3 bases, with 11 bases lying between them. The CDR3 has 15 residues. Germline CDR1 KGHSH, CDR2 LQKENI. Here the CDR3 DNA reads TGTGCCAGCTCACCACCTTTGGCAGGTCACTATGGCTACACCTTC. It encodes CASSPPLAGHYGYTF.

This clone was detected once. The genes are TRBV7-2 and TRBJ2-3; D ambiguous. V was clipped by 1 base and J by 8 bases, with 7 bases between them. CDR3 length equals 12 residues. Germline V gives CDR1 SGHTA, CDR2 FQGNSA. CDR3 protein: CASSLEVATQYF. CDR3 DNA: TGTGCCAGCAGCTTAGAGGTCGCTACGCAGTATTTT.

The chain joins TRBV7-2 to TRBJ2-2, with TRBD2 identical over 7 bases. Germline assignment: CDR1 SGHTA and CDR2 FQGNSA. This CDR3 spans 15 amino acids. J was trimmed by 6 bases and V by 3 bases; bases with no gene match: 7. CDR3 sequence (DNA): TGTGCCAGCAGCTTTGACGGGGGGTTCGCCGGGGAGCTGTTTTTT. The encoded protein is CASSFDGGFAGELFF.

In this sample, this clone turned up a few times. The chain uses TRBV6-5 and TRBJ1-1; unclear D gene. The V gene's germline CDR1 is MNHEY and CDR2 SVGAGI. V was cut by 5 bases and J by 3 bases, with 10 bases left in between. CDR3 length equals 13 residues. In DNA form, the CDR3 reads TGTGCCAGCAGTCGGGCCGCACACACTGAAGCTTTCTTT. This translates into CASSRAAHTEAFF.

CDR3 nucleotides: TGTGCCAGCAGCTTGGCCGAGACAGTCACAGATACGCAGTATTTT. This translates into CASSLAETVTDTQYF. The chain has TRBV5-8 and TRBJ2-3, with a tentative D call TRBD1 (5 bases). Trimming stripped 0 bases from V and 2 bases from J, with 10 bases between. CDR1 SGHTS and CDR2 YDEGEE come from the germline V gene. This CDR3 has 15 residues.

This chain joins TRBV7-6 and TRBJ2-7, with D unclear. In germline, CDR1 is SGHVS, CDR2 FNYEAQ. The CDR3 has 12 amino acids. Trimming shortened V by 4 bases and J by 1 base, and 5 bases separated the two germline ends. The CDR3 DNA follows: TGTGCCAGCAGCTCCACTTCCTACGAGCAGTACTTC. Its protein product is CASSSTSYEQYF. Using reference TRBV7-6 and TRBJ2-7 for the parts outside the CDR3, the full variable domain is GAGVSQSPRYKVTKRGQDVALRCDPISGHVSLYWYRQALGQGPEFLTYFNYEAQQDKSGLPNDRFSAERPEGSISTLTIQRTEQRDSAMYRCASSSTSYEQYFGPGTRLTVT.

The genes are TRBV28 and TRBJ1-2; TRBD1 aligns across 9 bases. After removal of 7 bases from V and 3 bases from J, the junction contained 3 bases not matched to a gene. This CDR3 has 13 amino acids. Germline CDR1 is MDHEN and CDR2 is SYDVKM. CDR3 in DNA: TGTGCCAGCACCTGGGACAGGGACTATGGCTACACCTTC. It translates to CASTWDRDYGYTF.

This chain uses TRBV28 with TRBJ1-4; D unclear. Trimming removed 5 bases from V and 5 bases from J, with 3 bases in between. In germline, CDR1 is MDHEN, CDR2 SYDVKM. This CDR3 has 11 residues. The CDR3 loop is CASSQNEKLFF. The DNA for the CDR3 is TGTGCCAGCAGTCAGAATGAAAAACTGTTTTTT.

This clone was recorded a few times. The J gene is TRBJ1-5, the V gene TRBV6-1; D is perhaps TRBD1 (5 bases). Germline assignment: CDR1 MNHNS and CDR2 SASEGT. The length of the CDR3 is 15 residues. V lost 5 bases and J lost 4, with 15 bases in between. In DNA form, the CDR3 reads TGTGCCAGCAGTAATTGGGGACGGCTAAATCAGCCCCAGCATTTT. Residues: CASSNWGRLNQPQHF.

The V and J genes are TRBV7-9 and TRBJ2-5; 11 bases are a match to TRBD2. The CDR3 runs to 16 residues. CDR1 and CDR2 (germline): SEHNR, FQNEAQ (reference sequence). Trimming cost V 4 bases and J 1 base; bases outside gene matches: 5. Here the CDR3 DNA reads TGTGCCAGCAGCTCGGGACTAGCGGCAAGCCAAGAGACCCAGTACTTC. Protein product: CASSSGLAASQETQYF.

This chain's CDR3 is CAWIIPNTEAFF. DNA for the CDR3: TGTGCCTGGATTATCCCGAACACTGAAGCTTTCTTT. J is TRBJ1-1 and V is TRBV30; D uncertain. Germline lookup yields CDR1 GTSNPN and CDR2 SVGIG (reference sequence). This CDR3 spans 12 amino acids. V lost 4 bases to trimming and J lost 1 base, with 7 bases between them.